This T cell receptor beta chain was captured by sequencing in a study of T cells expressing NK-cell markers. Looking at the study overall: Among eight sequenced donors, seven carried HCMV seropositivity while one was seronegative.

The CDR3 length is 16 residues. Germline V CDR1 and CDR2: LGHDT, YNNKEL (reference sequence). The study, taken as a whole, reports: In several donors, these clonotypes also led the CD3+CD56-NKG2C+ fraction.

To note about this clonotype: Its antigen is unidentified.

For each CDR3 protein, TCRdb gives one entry from its re-call of the 5' RACE reads, without DNA. The sample table includes 150,000 to 180,000 distinct CDR3 sequences. The chain employs TRBV3-1 and TRBJ2-1; the TCRdb D gene call, TRBD1, has no DNA to confirm it. The sample was blood T cells: a sorted CD56 or NKG2C T cell subset, CD4+ or CD8+ T cells, or bulk PBMC T cells (not recorded which). The TCR was taken from a woman aged 45 to 65 in good health. The CDR3 sequence is CASSQDATGDAHEQFF.